This T cell receptor (beta chain) was retrieved from a study of blood T cells in healthy people across ages. A second PCR, run for roughly 7 to 12 cycles, used a sample-barcoded 5' primer plus a J-beta primer mix. TCRdb redid the calling of the 5' RACE reads with MiXCR, one entry per CDR3 protein. The sample holds over a million distinct CDR3 sequences, approximately 26% seen once. This clonotype was found a few times. Its cognate antigen is unknown. CDR1 and CDR2 from the germline V gene are SQVTM and ANQGSEA. The CDR3 is made up of 14 amino acids. The junction had 6 bases not matched to a gene; V was cut back by 3 bases and J by 2 bases. Overall study results and limits: With donor CMV status unknown, expanded clonotype changes were possibly confounded. Age advanced and TCR beta diversity per million T cells fell, roughly linearly.

These same records also appear under a second study, on T cells of mothers and their children. That report adds: Five or six children, together with their three healthy Caucasian mothers, made up the donors. The TCR beta CDR3 read count exceeded 8 million for each mother and was about 3 million for each child.

The V and J genes are TRBV29-1 and TRBJ2-7; TRBD1 matches 8 bases. This clonotype was sampled from a girl aged 2-10 years in good health. Sequencing was performed on blood. The CDR3 nucleotides are TGCAGCGTTGAGACGTCACAGGGGGCCTACGAGCAGTACTTC. Its translation is CSVETSQGAYEQYF.